The rows below give T cell receptor gamma chains drawn from one sample of a study of Vδ1+ human thymocytes. TCRdb used CATT to re-call clones from the multiplex PCR reads. Of 9,500 to 13,000 gamma-chain clones listed, over 40% were seen once; the top ten hold 2%. The sample comprised Vdelta1+ gamma-delta thymocytes from the thymus. The receptors were sampled from a boy under two years old who had congenital heart surgery. Both conserved end residues are part of each CDR3. Clone size is shown for a subset of rows, as once, few, many or a class of expanded clone.

V gene,J gene,clone size,CDR3 protein,CDR3 DNA
TRGV5,TRGJ1/TRGJ2,few,CATWTYYKKLF,TGTGCCACCTGGACTTATTATAAGAAACTCTTT
TRGV3,TRGJ1/TRGJ2,medium-sized,CATWVYYKKLF,TGTGCCACCTGGGTTTATTATAAGAAACTCTTT
TRGV4,TRGJ1/TRGJ2,NA,CATWEDYKKLF,TGTGCCACCTGGGAGGATTATAAGAAACTCTTT
TRGV9,TRGJ1/TRGJ2,few,CALSPLHYYKKLF,TGTGCCTTGTCCCCTCTTCATTATTATAAGAAACTCTTT
TRGV4,TRGJ1/TRGJ2,few,CATWDGKGYKKLF,TGTGCCACCTGGGACGGAAAGGGTTATAAGAAACTCTTT
TRGV9,TRGJP2,few,CALWEVRRGWIKTF,TGTGCCTTGTGGGAGGTGAGGCGGGGTTGGATCAAGACGTTT
TRGV9,TRGJ1/TRGJ2,few,CALWEVQGRTYKKLF,TGTGCCTTGTGGGAGGTGCAGGGTAGAACTTATAAGAAACTCTTT
TRGV9,TRGJ1/TRGJ2,few,CALWEVNQARHYKKLF,TGTGCCTTGTGGGAGGTGAACCAGGCTCGGCATTATAAGAAACTCTTT
TRGV4,TRGJ1/TRGJ2,few,CATWDGWEKLF,TGTGCCACCTGGGACGGTTGGGAGAAACTCTTT
TRGV4,TRGJ1/TRGJ2,NA,CATWDLVGNKKLF,TGTGCCACCTGGGATTTAGTCGGAAATAAGAAACTCTTT
TRGV5,TRGJ1/TRGJ2,few,CATWNNYYKKLF,TGTGCCACCTGGAACAATTATTATAAGAAACTCTTT
TRGV9,TRGJ1/TRGJ2,NA,CALWGDKKLF,TGTGCCTTGTGGGGAGATAAGAAACTCTTT
TRGV9,TRGJ1/TRGJ2,few,CALWANYYKKLF,TGTGCCTTGTGGGCGAATTATTATAAGAAACTCTTT